This entry describes one T cell receptor beta chain. Its antigen is not known. Regarding the study as a whole: Tumor Treg TCRs overlapped most with tumor naive CD4+ cells.

After constant-region reverse-primer amplification, full-length variable regions underwent semi-nested PCR with Nested Universal Primer A. TCRdb fed the 5' RACE reads into MiXCR, producing one record per CDR3 protein. The data show about 8,200 distinct CDR3 sequences, with 68% seen just once and more than 3.5% held by the top ten. Purified naive CD4+ T cells were depleted of CD25+ Tregs. Trimming cost V 5 bases and J 0 bases; bases outside gene matches: 10. CDR3 length: 17 residues. Germline V CDR1 and CDR2: LNHNV, YYDKDF (reference sequence). The sequenced material came from tumor-infiltrating naive CD4+ T cells sorted from the breast tumor. Sample subset: naive CD4+ T cells, CD4+CD45RA+CD25-. The chain couples TRBV15 to TRBJ2-5; the match to TRBD2 covers 9 bases. This TCR was sampled from a female donor with breast cancer. CDR3 in DNA: TGTGCCACCAGCGAGGGGGGTAGCGGGGGCTACCAAGAGACCCAGTACTTC. Translated, it gives CATSEGGSGGYQETQYF.